This record concerns one TCR beta chain sequence. These data originate in a study of radiation and T cells in renal cell carcinoma. Sequencing used immunoSEQ multiplex PCR; TCRdb keeps in-frame clones, though not all of them. The table lists approximately 80,000 clones, roughly nine tenths of them singletons, with roughly 5.4% in the top ten. Trimming removed 6 bases from V and 7 bases from J; junction bases left unmatched: 5. Germline V lookup: CDR1 MNHEY, CDR2 SMNVEV (reference sequence). The CDR3 runs 13 residues. Time point specified: blood 4 weeks post-SBRT, at nephrectomy. Noted treatment: 15 Gy SBRT to primary tumor, nephrectomy 4 weeks later.

This sample comprised blood, obtained from a patient whose treatment included radiotherapy and nephrectomy. The chain joins TRBV27 to TRBJ1-2; 10 bases map to TRBD1. This clonotype originated in a woman aged 70-85 years with renal cell carcinoma. The CDR3: CASRSTGGSGYTF. As DNA, the CDR3 is TGTGCCAGCAGATCGACAGGGGGCAGTGGCTACACCTTC.